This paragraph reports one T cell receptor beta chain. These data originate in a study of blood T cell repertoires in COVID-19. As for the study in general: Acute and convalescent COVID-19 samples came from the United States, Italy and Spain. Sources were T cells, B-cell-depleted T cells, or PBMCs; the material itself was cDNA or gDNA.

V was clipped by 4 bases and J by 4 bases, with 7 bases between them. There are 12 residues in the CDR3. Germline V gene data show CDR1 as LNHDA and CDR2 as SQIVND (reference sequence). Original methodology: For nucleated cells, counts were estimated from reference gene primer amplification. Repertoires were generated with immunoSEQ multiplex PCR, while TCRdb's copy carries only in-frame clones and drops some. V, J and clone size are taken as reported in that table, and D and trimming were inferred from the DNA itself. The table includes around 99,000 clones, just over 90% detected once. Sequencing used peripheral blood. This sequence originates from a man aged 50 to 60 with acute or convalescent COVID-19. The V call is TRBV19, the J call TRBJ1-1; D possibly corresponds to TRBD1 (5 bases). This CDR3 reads CASSKGVTEAFF. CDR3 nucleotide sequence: TGTGCCAGTAGTAAAGGGGTCACTGAAGCTTTCTTT.